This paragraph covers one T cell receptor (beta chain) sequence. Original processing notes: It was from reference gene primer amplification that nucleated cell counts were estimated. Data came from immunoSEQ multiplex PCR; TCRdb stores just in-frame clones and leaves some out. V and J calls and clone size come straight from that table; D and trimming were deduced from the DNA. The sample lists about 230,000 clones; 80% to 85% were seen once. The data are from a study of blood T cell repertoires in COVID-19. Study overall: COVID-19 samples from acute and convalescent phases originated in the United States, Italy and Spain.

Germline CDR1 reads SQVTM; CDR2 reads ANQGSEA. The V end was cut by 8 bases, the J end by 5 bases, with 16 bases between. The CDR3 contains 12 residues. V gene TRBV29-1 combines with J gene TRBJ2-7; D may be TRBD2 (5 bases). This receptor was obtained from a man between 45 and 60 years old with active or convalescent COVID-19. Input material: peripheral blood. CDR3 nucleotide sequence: TGCAGCTGCATCACCGGGGTCCACGAGCAGTACTTC. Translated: CSCITGVHEQYF.